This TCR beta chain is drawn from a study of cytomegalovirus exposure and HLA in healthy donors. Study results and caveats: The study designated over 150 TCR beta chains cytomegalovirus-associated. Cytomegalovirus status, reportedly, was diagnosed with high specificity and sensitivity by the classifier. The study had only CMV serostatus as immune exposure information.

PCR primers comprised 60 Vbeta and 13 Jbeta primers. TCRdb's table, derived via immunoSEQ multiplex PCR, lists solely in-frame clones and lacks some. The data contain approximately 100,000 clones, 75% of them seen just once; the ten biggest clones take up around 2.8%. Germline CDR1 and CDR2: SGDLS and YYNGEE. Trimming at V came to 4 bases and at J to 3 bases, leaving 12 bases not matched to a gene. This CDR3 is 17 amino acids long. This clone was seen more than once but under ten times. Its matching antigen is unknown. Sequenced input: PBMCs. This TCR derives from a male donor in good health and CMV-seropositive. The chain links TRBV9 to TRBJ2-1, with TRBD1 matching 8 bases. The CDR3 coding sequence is TGTGCCAGCAGCTCCCGGACAGGGTACCAACACTACAATGAGCAGTTCTTC. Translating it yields CASSSRTGYQHYNEQFF.